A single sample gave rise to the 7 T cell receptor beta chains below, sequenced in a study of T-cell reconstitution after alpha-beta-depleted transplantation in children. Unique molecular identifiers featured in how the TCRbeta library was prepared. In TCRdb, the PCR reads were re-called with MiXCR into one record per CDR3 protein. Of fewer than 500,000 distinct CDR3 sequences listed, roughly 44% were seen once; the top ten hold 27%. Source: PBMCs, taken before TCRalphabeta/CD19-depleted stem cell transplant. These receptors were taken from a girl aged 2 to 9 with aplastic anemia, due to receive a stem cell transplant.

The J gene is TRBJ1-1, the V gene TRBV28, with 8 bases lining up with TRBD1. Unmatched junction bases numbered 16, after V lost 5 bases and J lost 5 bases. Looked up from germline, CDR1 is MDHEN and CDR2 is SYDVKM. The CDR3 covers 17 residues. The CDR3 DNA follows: TGTGCCAGCAGTGCCCCTGGGGACGACAGGGGAAGAACTGAAGCTTTCTTT. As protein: CASSAPGDDRGRTEAFF.

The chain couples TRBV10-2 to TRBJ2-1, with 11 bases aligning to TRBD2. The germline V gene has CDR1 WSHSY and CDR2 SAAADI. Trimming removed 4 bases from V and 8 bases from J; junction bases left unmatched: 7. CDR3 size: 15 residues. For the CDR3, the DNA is TGCGCCAGCAGTGTGCCGGGACTAGCGGTAGATGAGCAGTTCTTC. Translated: CASSVPGLAVDEQFF.

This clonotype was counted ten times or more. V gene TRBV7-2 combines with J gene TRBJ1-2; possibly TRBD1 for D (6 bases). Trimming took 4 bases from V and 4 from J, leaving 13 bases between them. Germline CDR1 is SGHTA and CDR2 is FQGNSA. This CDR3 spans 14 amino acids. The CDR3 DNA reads TGTGCCAGCAGCTACCCCAGGGGCAGCTATGGCTACACCTTC. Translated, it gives CASSYPRGSYGYTF.

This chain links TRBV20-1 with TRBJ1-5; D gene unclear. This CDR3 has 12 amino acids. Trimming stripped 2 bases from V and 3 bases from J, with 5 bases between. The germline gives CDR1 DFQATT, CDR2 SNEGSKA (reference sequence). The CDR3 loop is CSARFANQPQHF. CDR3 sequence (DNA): TGCAGTGCTAGATTTGCCAATCAGCCCCAGCATTTT.

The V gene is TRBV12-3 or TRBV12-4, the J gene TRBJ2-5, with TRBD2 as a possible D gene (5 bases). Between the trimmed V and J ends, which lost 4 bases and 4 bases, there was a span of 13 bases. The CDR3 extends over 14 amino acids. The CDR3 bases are TGTGCCAGCAGTTGGACTCCTAAGGGAGAGACCCAGTACTTC. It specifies CASSWTPKGETQYF.

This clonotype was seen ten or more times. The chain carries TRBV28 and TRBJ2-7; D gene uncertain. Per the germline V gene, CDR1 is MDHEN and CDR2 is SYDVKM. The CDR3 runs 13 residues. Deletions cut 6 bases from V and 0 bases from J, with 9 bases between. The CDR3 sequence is CASRSPSSYEQYF. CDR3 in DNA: TGTGCCAGCAGGAGCCCTAGCTCCTACGAGCAGTACTTC.

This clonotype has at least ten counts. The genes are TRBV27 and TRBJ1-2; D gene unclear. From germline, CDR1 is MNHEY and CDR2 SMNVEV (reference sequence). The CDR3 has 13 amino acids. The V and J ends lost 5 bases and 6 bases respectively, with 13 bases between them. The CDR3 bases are TGTGCCAGCAGTCTCGATGTACTCCATGGCTACACCTTC. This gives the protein CASSLDVLHGYTF.